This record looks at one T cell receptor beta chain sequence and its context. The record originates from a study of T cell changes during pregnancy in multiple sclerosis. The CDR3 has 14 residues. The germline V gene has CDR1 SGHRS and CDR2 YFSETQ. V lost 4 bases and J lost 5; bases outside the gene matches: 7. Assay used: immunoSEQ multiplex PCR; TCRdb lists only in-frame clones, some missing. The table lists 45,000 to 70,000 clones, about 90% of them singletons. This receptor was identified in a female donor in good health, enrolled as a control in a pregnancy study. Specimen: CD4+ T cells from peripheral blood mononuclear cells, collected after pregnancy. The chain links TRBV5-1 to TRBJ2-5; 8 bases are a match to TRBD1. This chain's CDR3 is CASSMDRAGETQYF. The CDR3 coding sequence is TGCGCCAGCAGCATGGACAGGGCCGGGGAGACCCAGTACTTC.